The present TCR beta chain was sequenced within a study of technical replicates of blood from several donors. The CDR3 spans 17 residues. The J segment lost 4 bases and the V segment lost 0 bases, leaving 8 bases of the junction unmatched. The germline V gene has CDR1 SGHNT and CDR2 YYREEE (reference sequence). The data were produced by immunoSEQ multiplex PCR, yet TCRdb's version contains in-frame clones alone and is incomplete. The sample has roughly 71,000 clones; roughly 90% are singletons. This sequence was found in a human donor in good health. The chain is built from TRBV5-4 and TRBJ2-1; 9 bases are shared with TRBD2. The sequencing sample was made of T cells isolated from PBMCs. CDR3 bases: TGTGCCAGCAGCTTGGGGCTCGAGCGGGAGGCATACAATGAGCAGTTCTTC. Protein sequence: CASSLGLEREAYNEQFF.